Below are 3 T cell receptor beta chains sequenced from a single sample in a study of shared clonotypes between healthy human individuals (dated by TCRdb to between 2020 and 2021). Library construction relied on the immunoSEQ multiplex PCR assay. Entries here come from immuneACCESS through TCRdb and include only in-frame sequences with V and J called. Some clones fail to appear in such tables; in the studies checked, an unresolved V gene covers under half of the shortfall, and the cause of the remainder is unknown. This sample has approximately 1.1 million clones in its table, and approximately 78% of those were observed once. More than 0.45% of the sample comes from the top ten. The sample consisted of memory CD4+ T cells from PBMCs. The cell subset or site label here, explained by the study, means: CD45RA-negative fraction. All receptors derive from a man aged 18 to 29 in good health. Some clones in this sample may be carry-over from other donors' samples.

The rearrangement uses TRBV5-6 and TRBJ1-3, with D unclear. The CDR3 length is 17 residues. Trimming cost V 0 bases and J 2 bases, with 15 bases left between them. The V gene's germline CDR1 is SGHDT and CDR2 YYEEEE. The DNA of the CDR3 is TGTGCCAGCAGCTTGGGGGCGAGGGTAGATGCTGGAAACACCATATATTTT. It translates to CASSLGARVDAGNTIYF.

This clone was picked up many times. The chain carries TRBV7-3 and TRBJ2-1; possibly TRBD2 for D (5 bases). Germline V gives CDR1 SGHTA, CDR2 FQGTGA. The length of the CDR3 is 13 residues. V lost 5 bases to trimming and J lost 5 bases, with 10 bases between them. The CDR3 DNA sequence: TGTGCCAGCAGCACGACTACCCACAATGAGCAGTTCTTC. Protein: CASSTTTHNEQFF.

This clone was recorded many times. The chain's CDR3 is CASNLAGSYNEQFF. The CDR3 DNA is TGTGCCAGCAATCTAGCGGGATCCTACAATGAGCAGTTCTTC. V is TRBV28 and J is TRBJ2-1; 9 nucleotides line up with TRBD2. The V and J ends lost 7 bases and 1 base, in that order; junction bases with no gene match: 2. The CDR3 covers 14 residues. CDR1 is MDHEN, CDR2 SYDVKM, per germline.